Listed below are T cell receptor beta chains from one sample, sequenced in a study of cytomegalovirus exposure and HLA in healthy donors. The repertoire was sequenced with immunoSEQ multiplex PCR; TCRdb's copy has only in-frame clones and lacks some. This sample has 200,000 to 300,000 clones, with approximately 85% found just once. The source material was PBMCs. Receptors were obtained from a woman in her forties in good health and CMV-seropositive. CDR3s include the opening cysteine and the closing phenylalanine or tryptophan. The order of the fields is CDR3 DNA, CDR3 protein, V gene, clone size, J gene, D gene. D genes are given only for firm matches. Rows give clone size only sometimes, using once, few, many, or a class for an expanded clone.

CDR3 DNA: TGCGCCAGCAGCCAAGATTGGCCCGGCAGGAGCCCGGGAGGCTACACCTTC
CDR3 protein: CASSQDWPGRSPGGYTF
V gene: TRBV4-3
clone size: -
J gene: TRBJ1-2
D gene: -

CDR3 DNA: TGTGCCAGTAGTGACCTTGGGGCTAGGTACCGAGAAGGGCTGTTTTTT
CDR3 protein: CASSDLGARYREGLFF
V gene: TRBV19
clone size: -
J gene: TRBJ2-2
D gene: -

CDR3 DNA: TGTGCCAGCAGCTTACAGGGGTATGGCTACACCTTC
CDR3 protein: CASSLQGYGYTF
V gene: TRBV7-8
clone size: -
J gene: TRBJ1-2
D gene: -

CDR3 DNA: TGTGCCAGCAGTTTCGGGACAGGGTACGAGCAGTACTTC
CDR3 protein: CASSFGTGYEQYF
V gene: TRBV27
clone size: once
J gene: TRBJ2-7
D gene: TRBD1

CDR3 DNA: TGTGCCAGCAGCGTAGGCCCGGGACTAGCGGTCACAGATACGCAGTATTTT
CDR3 protein: CASSVGPGLAVTDTQYF
V gene: TRBV9
clone size: once
J gene: TRBJ2-3
D gene: TRBD2

CDR3 DNA: TGTGCCAGTGCGGGAGGGGTCCCTGGGGAGCTGTTTTTT
CDR3 protein: CASAGGVPGELFF
V gene: TRBV28
clone size: -
J gene: TRBJ2-2
D gene: TRBD2

CDR3 DNA: TGTGCCAGCAGCTTAGGTTCCGGGTCCGGCTCAACACCCCTCCACTTT
CDR3 protein: CASSLGSGSGSTPLHF
V gene: TRBV7-6
clone size: -
J gene: TRBJ1-6
D gene: -

CDR3 DNA: TGTGCCAGCAGCTGGACTAGCGGGACCTCCTACGAGCAGTACTTC
CDR3 protein: CASSWTSGTSYEQYF
V gene: TRBV27
clone size: -
J gene: TRBJ2-7
D gene: TRBD2

CDR3 DNA: TGCGCCAGCAGCCAAGTGTTCCCCCGACAGAACAATGAGCAGTTCTTC
CDR3 protein: CASSQVFPRQNNEQFF
V gene: TRBV4-3
clone size: -
J gene: TRBJ2-1
D gene: -

CDR3 DNA: TGTGCCACCCTTTCGGGGTCTAATGGAAACACCATATATTTT
CDR3 protein: CATLSGSNGNTIYF
V gene: TRBV6-1
clone size: -
J gene: TRBJ1-3
D gene: -

CDR3 DNA: TGCGCCAGCAGCCAAGAATACGGACTAGCGCGCCACAATGAGCAGTTCTTC
CDR3 protein: CASSQEYGLARHNEQFF
V gene: TRBV4-3
clone size: -
J gene: TRBJ2-1
D gene: TRBD2

CDR3 DNA: TGTGCCAGCAGTTTAAAGCCCCCGGGACAGGCTATCTACGAGCAGTACTTC
CDR3 protein: CASSLKPPGQAIYEQYF
V gene: TRBV27
clone size: -
J gene: TRBJ2-7
D gene: TRBD1

CDR3 DNA: TGTGCCAGCAGCGTTGAAGCAGGGGGTACGACTGAAGCTTTCTTT
CDR3 protein: CASSVEAGGTTEAFF
V gene: TRBV9
clone size: -
J gene: TRBJ1-1
D gene: TRBD1

CDR3 DNA: TGTGCCAGCTCACCCACGACAGGGACCGGGGCCAACGTCCTGACTTTC
CDR3 protein: CASSPTTGTGANVLTF
V gene: TRBV18
clone size: -
J gene: TRBJ2-6
D gene: TRBD1

CDR3 DNA: TGTGCCAGTAGCCACCGACAGATCTCTGGAAACACCATATATTTT
CDR3 protein: CASSHRQISGNTIYF
V gene: TRBV19
clone size: -
J gene: TRBJ1-3
D gene: -

CDR3 DNA: TGCGCCAGCAGCCAAGATGATGCAGGGGCGACTGAAGCTTTCTTT
CDR3 protein: CASSQDDAGATEAFF
V gene: TRBV4-1
clone size: -
J gene: TRBJ1-1
D gene: -

CDR3 DNA: TGTGCCAGCAGCTTAACGGGCGGGAGAGGGGACGAGCAGTACTTC
CDR3 protein: CASSLTGGRGDEQYF
V gene: TRBV7-3
clone size: -
J gene: TRBJ2-7
D gene: TRBD2

CDR3 DNA: TGTGCCAGCAGCCAAGGGAGGAATGAAGCTTTCTTT
CDR3 protein: CASSQGRNEAFF
V gene: TRBV4-2
clone size: once
J gene: TRBJ1-1
D gene: -

CDR3 DNA: TGTGCCAGCTCACTCGGGGACAGCACCTATGGCTACACCTTC
CDR3 protein: CASSLGDSTYGYTF
V gene: TRBV18
clone size: -
J gene: TRBJ1-2
D gene: TRBD1

CDR3 DNA: TGTGCCAGCAGCCTAAATCCAGGGGGCGCTGCCTATGGCTACACCTTC
CDR3 protein: CASSLNPGGAAYGYTF
V gene: TRBV9
clone size: -
J gene: TRBJ1-2
D gene: TRBD1

CDR3 DNA: TGTGCCAGCAGCTTAGGCTGGGACAGGACCACCTATGGCTACACCTTC
CDR3 protein: CASSLGWDRTTYGYTF
V gene: TRBV7-2
clone size: -
J gene: TRBJ1-2
D gene: TRBD1

CDR3 DNA: TGTGCCAGCCGGGACACTACGAACTATGGCTACACCTTC
CDR3 protein: CASRDTTNYGYTF
V gene: TRBV28
clone size: -
J gene: TRBJ1-2
D gene: -

CDR3 DNA: TGTGCCAGCAATCAGACTCCTGAAGCTTTCTTT
CDR3 protein: CASNQTPEAFF
V gene: TRBV6-1
clone size: -
J gene: TRBJ1-1
D gene: -

CDR3 DNA: TGTGCCAGCACCACCCGGGTCCCCGGGGAGCTGTTTTTT
CDR3 protein: CASTTRVPGELFF
V gene: TRBV27
clone size: -
J gene: TRBJ2-2
D gene: -

CDR3 DNA: TGTGCCAGCAGCTCCGTACAAGCGGGAGGTCTCTCCTACGAGCAGTACTTC
CDR3 protein: CASSSVQAGGLSYEQYF
V gene: TRBV11-1
clone size: -
J gene: TRBJ2-7
D gene: TRBD2

CDR3 DNA: TGTTCCAGCAGCCCCGGACAGACTAATGAAAAACTGTTTTTT
CDR3 protein: CSSSPGQTNEKLFF
V gene: TRBV7-9
clone size: few
J gene: TRBJ1-4
D gene: -

CDR3 DNA: TGTGCCAGCAGTTACCCCGGGACTAGCGGCTACGAGCAGTACTTC
CDR3 protein: CASSYPGTSGYEQYF
V gene: TRBV27
clone size: -
J gene: TRBJ2-7
D gene: TRBD2

CDR3 DNA: TGCGCCAGCAGCCAAGATCCGGTGGGAGGTAACCCCTCCTACAATGAGCAGTTCTTC
CDR3 protein: CASSQDPVGGNPSYNEQFF
V gene: TRBV4-3
clone size: -
J gene: TRBJ2-1
D gene: -

CDR3 DNA: TGTGCCAGCAGTTACTCAGCGCCAACTAATGAAAAACTGTTTTTT
CDR3 protein: CASSYSAPTNEKLFF
V gene: TRBV6-6
clone size: -
J gene: TRBJ1-4
D gene: -

CDR3 DNA: TGCGCCAGCAGCCAAGTGCGGGGGAACACCGGGGAGCTGTTTTTT
CDR3 protein: CASSQVRGNTGELFF
V gene: TRBV4-3
clone size: -
J gene: TRBJ2-2
D gene: -

CDR3 DNA: TGCGCCAGCAGCTTGGGACAGTCAAACACTGAAGCTTTCTTT
CDR3 protein: CASSLGQSNTEAFF
V gene: TRBV5-1
clone size: -
J gene: TRBJ1-1
D gene: -

CDR3 DNA: TGTGCCAGCAGTTTTCAGGGGGCTGTTTCACCCCTCCACTTT
CDR3 protein: CASSFQGAVSPLHF
V gene: TRBV28
clone size: -
J gene: TRBJ1-6
D gene: TRBD1

CDR3 DNA: TGTGCCATCAGTAAGGGGATTCAATCCTACGAGCAGTACTTC
CDR3 protein: CAISKGIQSYEQYF
V gene: TRBV10-3
clone size: -
J gene: TRBJ2-7
D gene: -

CDR3 DNA: TGTGCCAGCAGTTTATCTGTGGGACTAGCGGGGAATGAGCAGTTCTTC
CDR3 protein: CASSLSVGLAGNEQFF
V gene: TRBV27
clone size: -
J gene: TRBJ2-1
D gene: TRBD2

CDR3 DNA: TGCAGCGTTGTAAGGGGGGGGAACACTGAAGCTTTCTTT
CDR3 protein: CSVVRGGNTEAFF
V gene: TRBV29-1
clone size: -
J gene: TRBJ1-1
D gene: -

CDR3 DNA: TGCGCCAGCAGCCCGGGAGGGCTAAGTTCGAATCAGCCCCAGCATTTT
CDR3 protein: CASSPGGLSSNQPQHF
V gene: TRBV4-1
clone size: -
J gene: TRBJ1-5
D gene: -

CDR3 DNA: TGTGCCAGCAGCGGGGGGGGTAAGGGACGCTCAGATACGCAGTATTTT
CDR3 protein: CASSGGGKGRSDTQYF
V gene: TRBV7-3
clone size: -
J gene: TRBJ2-3
D gene: TRBD2

CDR3 DNA: TGTGCCTGGAGGGAGGGCCTAGATGGCGAGCAGTTCTTC
CDR3 protein: CAWREGLDGEQFF
V gene: TRBV30
clone size: -
J gene: TRBJ2-1
D gene: -

CDR3 DNA: TGTGCCAGCTCACCGATAACGGACCAAAAGAGGGCCCAGTACTTC
CDR3 protein: CASSPITDQKRAQYF
V gene: TRBV18
clone size: -
J gene: TRBJ2-5
D gene: -

CDR3 DNA: TGTGCCAGTAGGGGAGGGCAAGGGCAGTACTTC
CDR3 protein: CASRGGQGQYF
V gene: TRBV19
clone size: -
J gene: TRBJ2-7
D gene: TRBD2

CDR3 DNA: TGTGCCAGCAGCTGGGGAGAGGGGGGGTACGAGCAGTACTTC
CDR3 protein: CASSWGEGGYEQYF
V gene: TRBV11-2
clone size: -
J gene: TRBJ2-7
D gene: -

CDR3 DNA: TGTGCCAGTAGTAATAGCGGGAGGTACGAGCAGTACTTC
CDR3 protein: CASSNSGRYEQYF
V gene: TRBV19
clone size: -
J gene: TRBJ2-7
D gene: TRBD2

CDR3 DNA: TGTGCCAGCAGCTTTGCCGGGACATGGATCCGTCAGACCCAGTACTTC
CDR3 protein: CASSFAGTWIRQTQYF
V gene: TRBV7-2
clone size: -
J gene: TRBJ2-5
D gene: -

CDR3 DNA: TGCGCCAGCAGCCAAGCCCCGGGGCCTAGCGGTTTCACAGATACGCAGTATTTT
CDR3 protein: CASSQAPGPSGFTDTQYF
V gene: TRBV4-3
clone size: -
J gene: TRBJ2-3
D gene: TRBD2

CDR3 DNA: TGTGCCAGCAGCTTGGCGGAGACTAGCGGGATGGGGGAGCAGTTCTTC
CDR3 protein: CASSLAETSGMGEQFF
V gene: TRBV5-4
clone size: -
J gene: TRBJ2-1
D gene: TRBD2

CDR3 DNA: TGTGCCAGCAGCTTCTTCTGGGGCCTCAATCAGCCCCAGCATTTT
CDR3 protein: CASSFFWGLNQPQHF
V gene: TRBV7-2
clone size: -
J gene: TRBJ1-5
D gene: -

CDR3 DNA: TGTGCCAGCAGCCCGGCGGACACCGGGGGGTATGGCTACACCTTC
CDR3 protein: CASSPADTGGYGYTF
V gene: TRBV11-1
clone size: -
J gene: TRBJ1-2
D gene: -

CDR3 DNA: TGTGCCAGCAGCTTAGATTGGGGGGACGAGCAGTACTTC
CDR3 protein: CASSLDWGDEQYF
V gene: TRBV7-3
clone size: -
J gene: TRBJ2-7
D gene: -

CDR3 DNA: TGCGCCAGCAGCCAGCAAGCAGGAGGGCATCAGCCCCAGCATTTT
CDR3 protein: CASSQQAGGHQPQHF
V gene: TRBV4-3
clone size: -
J gene: TRBJ1-5
D gene: -

CDR3 DNA: TGTGCCAGCAGCCCTAAAGTTAATGAGCAGTTCTTC
CDR3 protein: CASSPKVNEQFF
V gene: TRBV7-8
clone size: -
J gene: TRBJ2-1
D gene: -

CDR3 DNA: TGTGCCAGCAGCTTGAGGTGGGGCGAGCAGTACTTC
CDR3 protein: CASSLRWGEQYF
V gene: TRBV5-6
clone size: -
J gene: TRBJ2-7
D gene: -

CDR3 DNA: TGTGCCAGCAGCTGGGACAGGGGACTCTCTGGAAACACCATATATTTT
CDR3 protein: CASSWDRGLSGNTIYF
V gene: TRBV5-4
clone size: -
J gene: TRBJ1-3
D gene: TRBD1

CDR3 DNA: TGCGCCAGCAGCCGCAAGACAGGGGGCGCAGATACGCAGTATTTT
CDR3 protein: CASSRKTGGADTQYF
V gene: TRBV5-1
clone size: -
J gene: TRBJ2-3
D gene: TRBD1

CDR3 DNA: TGTGCCAGTAGTATCCTTATTGGACTCGGGGAGACCCAGTACTTC
CDR3 protein: CASSILIGLGETQYF
V gene: TRBV19
clone size: -
J gene: TRBJ2-5
D gene: -